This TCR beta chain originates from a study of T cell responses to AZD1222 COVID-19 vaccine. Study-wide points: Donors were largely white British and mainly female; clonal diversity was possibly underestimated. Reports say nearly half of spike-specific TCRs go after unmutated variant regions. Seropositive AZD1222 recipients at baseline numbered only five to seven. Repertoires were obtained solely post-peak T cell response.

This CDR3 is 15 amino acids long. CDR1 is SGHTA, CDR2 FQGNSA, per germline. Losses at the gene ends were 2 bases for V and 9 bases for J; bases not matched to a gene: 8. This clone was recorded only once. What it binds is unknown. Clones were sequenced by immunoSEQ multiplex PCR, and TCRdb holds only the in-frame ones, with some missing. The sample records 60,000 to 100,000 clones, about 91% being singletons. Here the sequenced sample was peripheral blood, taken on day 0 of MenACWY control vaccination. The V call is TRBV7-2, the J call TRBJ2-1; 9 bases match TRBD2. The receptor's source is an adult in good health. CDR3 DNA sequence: TGTGCCAGCAGCTTAATGTCTAGCGGGACTGTTGAGCAGTTCTTC. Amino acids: CASSLMSSGTVEQFF.